This T cell receptor (beta chain) was sequenced in a study of T cell changes during pregnancy in multiple sclerosis. Profiling relied on immunoSEQ multiplex PCR, and the TCRdb table lists in-frame clones only, not all of them. The sample holds around 66,000 clones, under 95% seen once. Germline CDR1 and CDR2: LGHNT and FRNRAP. The junction had 11 bases not matched to a gene; V was cut back by 1 base and J by 7 bases. CDR3 size: 17 residues. The sequence was collected from a female donor in good health, enrolled as a control in a pregnancy study. The chain joins TRBV12-5 to TRBJ2-7; 12 positions match TRBD1. Sequenced here: peripheral blood, sampled in the first trimester of pregnancy. The DNA of the CDR3 is TGTGCTAGTGGTTTGGCCCTCCCGGGACAGGGGGCTCGGGAGCAGTACTTC. Its protein product is CASGLALPGQGAREQYF.